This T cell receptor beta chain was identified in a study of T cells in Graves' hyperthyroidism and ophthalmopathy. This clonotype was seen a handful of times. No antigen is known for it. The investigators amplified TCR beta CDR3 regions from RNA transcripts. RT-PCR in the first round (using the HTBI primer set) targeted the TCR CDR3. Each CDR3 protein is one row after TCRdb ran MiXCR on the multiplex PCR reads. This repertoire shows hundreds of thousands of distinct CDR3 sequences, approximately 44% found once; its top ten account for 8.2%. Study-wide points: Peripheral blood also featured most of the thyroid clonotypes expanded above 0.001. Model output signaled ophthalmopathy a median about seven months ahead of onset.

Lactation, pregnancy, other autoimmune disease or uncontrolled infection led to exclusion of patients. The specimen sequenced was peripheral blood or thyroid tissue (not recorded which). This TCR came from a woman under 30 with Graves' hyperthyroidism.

CDR3 DNA: TGCAGCGGGGATGGGCTGCTGAACACTGAAGCTTTCTTT. Translation: CSGDGLLNTEAFF. V usage is TRBV29-1 and J usage is TRBJ1-1; D not certain. Germline CDR1 SQVTM, CDR2 ANQGSEA. CDR3 length: 13 amino acids. Trimming shortened V by 7 bases and J by 0 bases, and 12 bases separated the two germline ends.